This entry lists 16 T cell receptor beta chains sequenced from one sample in a study of monozygotic twins with inflammatory bowel disease. Each CDR3 protein gets one entry in TCRdb, which reprocessed the 5' RACE reads and gives no DNA. The sample has 350,000 to 550,000 distinct CDR3 sequences. The sequencing input was blood. The receptors come from a human donor with ulcerative colitis or Crohn's disease, or a healthy co-twin of an affected twin (not recorded which).

The gene calls are TRBV12-3 or TRBV12-4 and TRBJ2-7; with no DNA, the TCRdb D assignment of TRBD2 cannot be verified. The CDR3 totals 16 residues. This CDR3 is CASSFLSGGSSYEQYF.

The rearrangement links TRBV29-1 to TRBJ2-2; TCRdb gives TRBD2 as the D gene, but with no DNA this cannot be confirmed. CDR1 and CDR2 from the germline V gene are SQVTM and ANQGSEA. This CDR3 comprises 15 residues. The CDR3 spells CSASPRGLSTGELFF.

The rearrangement uses TRBV20-1 and TRBJ1-5; lacking DNA, the TRBD1 call made by TCRdb goes unchecked. This CDR3 contains 12 residues. Per germline, CDR1 DFQATT and CDR2 SNEGSKA (reference sequence). CDR3 region: CSIQGGVQPQHF.

This CDR3 reads CSAPFGRVETQYF. The chain is built from TRBV20-1 and TRBJ2-5; with no DNA, the TCRdb D assignment of TRBD2 cannot be verified. CDR3 size: 13 residues. The germline V gene encodes CDR1 DFQATT and CDR2 SNEGSKA (reference sequence).

The chain joins TRBV18 to TRBJ2-5. Per the germline V gene, CDR1 is KGHSH and CDR2 is LQKENI. The CDR3 is 14 residues long. The CDR3 region is CASSPPSVRETQYF.

V gene TRBV13 combines with J gene TRBJ2-7; the TCRdb D gene call, TRBD1, has no DNA to confirm it. Germline lookup yields CDR1 PRHDT and CDR2 FYEKMQ (reference sequence). The CDR3 is 13 amino acids. The CDR3: CASSSGPQYEQYF.

The J gene is TRBJ2-3, the V gene TRBV20-1. This CDR3 has 13 residues. The V gene's germline CDR1 is DFQATT and CDR2 SNEGSKA (reference sequence). The CDR3 spells CSASLAYTDTQYF.

V gene TRBV29-1 combines with J gene TRBJ1-1; no DNA is available, so the TRBD1 call from TCRdb remains unchecked. Germline V CDR1 and CDR2: SQVTM, ANQGSEA. This CDR3 has 13 amino acids. The CDR3 sequence: CSVGTGRDTEAFF. The variable domain in full, with the rest retrieved from reference TRBV29-1 and TRBJ1-1, is SAVISQKPSRDICQRGTSLTIQCQVDSQVTMMFWYRQQPGQSLTLIATANQGSEATYESGFVIDKFPISRPNLTFSTLTVSNMSPEDSSIYLCSVGTGRDTEAFFGQGTRLTVV.

This chain joins TRBV6-5 and TRBJ2-5; as DNA is missing, the TRBD1 call by TCRdb cannot be tested. CDR1 is MNHEY, CDR2 SVGAGI, per germline. This CDR3 region has 14 residues. The CDR3 reads CASSHRDRQETQYF.

The chain links TRBV5-1 to TRBJ2-2; TCRdb's assignment of TRBD2 cannot be checked, as there is no DNA. The germline V gene has CDR1 SGHRS and CDR2 YFSETQ. The CDR3 is 18 amino acids. The CDR3 region is CASSPGVAGALDTGELFF. Full variable domain (remainder filled in from reference TRBV5-1 and TRBJ2-2): KAGVTQTPRYLIKTRGQQVTLSCSPISGHRSVSWYQQTPGQGLQFLFEYFSETQRNKGNFPGRFSGRQFSNSRSEMNVSTLELGDSALYLCASSPGVAGALDTGELFFGEGSRLTVL.

The V call is TRBV6-5, the J call TRBJ1-4; TCRdb indicates TRBD1, and absent DNA this call remains unverified. The CDR3 consists of 14 residues. The germline gives CDR1 MNHEY, CDR2 SVGAGI. This chain's CDR3 is CASSYMGDNEKLFF.

The J gene is TRBJ2-1, the V gene TRBV11-2; TCRdb selects TRBD2, and the lack of DNA leaves this call unchecked. The CDR3 totals 19 residues. The germline V gene encodes CDR1 SGHAT and CDR2 FQNNGV. CDR3 sequence reads: CASSSGLAGGVTSYNEQFF.

V usage is TRBV12-3 or TRBV12-4 and J usage is TRBJ1-6; TCRdb outputs TRBD1, but without DNA this stays unchecked. This CDR3 region has 15 residues. This CDR3 is CASQDGQGKGSPLHF.

This chain connects TRBV7-9 to TRBJ2-1; TCRdb calls TRBD1, which cannot be checked without DNA. Germline CDR1 reads SEHNR; CDR2 reads FQNEAQ (reference sequence). This CDR3 contains 17 residues. The CDR3 here is CASSHHPGQDSYNEQFF.

The V call is TRBV5-1, the J call TRBJ2-7; TCRdb's D gene call, TRBD2, goes unchecked for lack of DNA. Germline assignment: CDR1 SGHRS and CDR2 YFSETQ. This CDR3 is built from 15 residues. CDR3 amino acids: CASSPGPLGSYEQYF.

The chain employs TRBV24-1 and TRBJ2-5; there is no DNA to check the TCRdb D call of TRBD1. This CDR3 region has 17 residues. Germline V gene lookup returns CDR1 KGHDR and CDR2 SFDVKD. This CDR3 is CATSVPQIQGGRETQYF.